This TCR beta chain was documented in a study of OX40 agonist ivuxolimab in advanced cancers. Describing the broader study: Ivuxolimab, which targeted the costimulatory receptor OX40 (CD134), was an agonistic, fully human IgG2 monoclonal antibody. Prior anti-PD-1, anti-PD-L1 or anti-CTLA-4 therapy was permitted, and 40% to 50% of dose-escalation patients had received checkpoint inhibitors. The paper describes the monotherapy dose-escalation part (N ≈ 49 patients) of the phase I trial of ivuxolimab. Peripheral TCRbeta sequencing was intended to test whether TCR sequence diversity was altered and clonal T-cell expansion was caused by ivuxolimab. Intravenous ivuxolimab was administered to patients every 2 weeks at six dose levels: 0.01, 0.1, 0.3, 1.5, 3 and 10 mg/kg. Of the approximately 54 patients in dose escalation, some 20 had hepatocellular carcinoma, about 15 had melanoma, 9 had renal cell carcinoma and 9 had head and neck cancer. In the dose-escalation cohort, approximately 83% of patients were male, and the mean age was around 60 years with a range of roughly 23 to 79. Partial responses occurred in three dose-escalation patients: two with cutaneous melanoma and one with hepatocellular carcinoma.

Patients with autoimmune disease history or receiving systemic immunosuppression were excluded from the trial. Peripheral blood for TCR sequencing was collected from all dose cohorts at baseline, on cycle 4 day 1, and on cycle 7 day 1. Samples came from an open-label, multicenter, first-in-human phase I dose-escalation trial of ivuxolimab. Adults with locally advanced or metastatic melanoma, renal cell, hepatocellular, or head and neck squamous cell carcinoma were enrolled in the trial. CD4+ and CD8+ T cells were sorted separately from peripheral blood before TCR sequencing. Comment on this clone: Its cognate antigen has yet to be identified. It has no much larger one-base neighbor in the sample; base qualities were not kept.

To sequence the TCRbeta CDR3 region, genomic DNA was isolated from the sorted cells. The immunoSEQ Assay was used for sequencing of TCRbeta CDR3 regions. Imported from immuneACCESS, the table was reduced by TCRdb to in-frame sequences with V and J called. These copies leave out some clones; in studies compared against another copy, an unresolved V gene accounts for under half, and the cause of the remainder is not known. The table for this sample lists over 55,000 clones; about 81% of them were counted only once. The top ten clones comprise more than 4% of the sample. What the research found in general, with its limitations: The antigen specificity of the clonally expanded peripheral T cells was not determined. After ivuxolimab, CD8+ T cells had more expanded clones than CD4+ T cells on average. Low levels of normalized T-cell clonal expansion were also seen in some nonresponding patients. At doses of 0.1 to 3.0 mg/kg, clonal expansion of both CD4+ and CD8+ blood T cells was observed from baseline to week 6. In partial responders in the 0.1-3.0 mg/kg groups, normalized peripheral clonal expansion was found to be among the lowest, especially among CD8+ T cells.

From its cysteine to its phenylalanine, the CDR3 spans 20 amino acids. The entry retains the CDR3 DNA only, 60 bases that are in frame from base 1. According to the germline V gene, CDR1 reads SGHRS and CDR2 reads YFSETQ. Unmatched junction bases come to 14, with V trimmed by 1 base and J by 0 bases. The chain couples TRBV5-1 to TRBJ2-3; the central 10 bases match TRBD2. The specimen was CD4+ or CD8+ T cells sorted from blood, collected in a trial of the OX40 agonist ivuxolimab. This TCR was recovered from an adult with an advanced solid tumor such as melanoma, head and neck, liver or kidney cancer. The CDR3 sequence is CASSLRIPPSGGASTDTQYF. In nucleotides, the sequence is TGCGCCAGCAGCTTGCGGATCCCGCCTAGCGGGGGTGCTAGCACAGATACGCAGTATTTT.